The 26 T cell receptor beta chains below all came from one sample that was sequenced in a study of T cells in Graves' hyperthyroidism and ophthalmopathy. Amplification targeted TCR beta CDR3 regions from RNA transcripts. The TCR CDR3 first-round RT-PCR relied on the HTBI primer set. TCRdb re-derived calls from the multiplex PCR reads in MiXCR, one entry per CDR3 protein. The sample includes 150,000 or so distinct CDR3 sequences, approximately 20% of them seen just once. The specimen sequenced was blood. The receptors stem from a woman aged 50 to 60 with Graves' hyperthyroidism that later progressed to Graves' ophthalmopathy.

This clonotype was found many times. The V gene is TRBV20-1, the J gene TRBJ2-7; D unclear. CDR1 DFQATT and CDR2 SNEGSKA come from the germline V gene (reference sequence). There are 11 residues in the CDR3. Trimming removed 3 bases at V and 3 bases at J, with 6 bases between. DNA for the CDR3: TGCAGTGCTAGCCCCGACTACGAGCAGTACTTC. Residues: CSASPDYEQYF.

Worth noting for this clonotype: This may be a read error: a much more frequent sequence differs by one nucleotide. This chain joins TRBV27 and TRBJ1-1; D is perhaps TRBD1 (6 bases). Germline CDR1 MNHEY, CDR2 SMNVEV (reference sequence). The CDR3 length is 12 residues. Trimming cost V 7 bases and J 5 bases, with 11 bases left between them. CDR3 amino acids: CASKVGTTEAFF. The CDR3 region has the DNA TGTGCCAGCAAGGTGGGGACAACTGAAGCTTTCTTT.

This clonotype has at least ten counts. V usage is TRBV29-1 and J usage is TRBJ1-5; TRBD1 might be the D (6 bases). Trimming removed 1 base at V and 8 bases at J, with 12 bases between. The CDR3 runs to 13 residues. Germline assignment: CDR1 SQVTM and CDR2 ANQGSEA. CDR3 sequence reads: CSVEGGKGEPQHF. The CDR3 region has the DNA TGCAGCGTTGAAGGTGGTAAGGGGGAGCCCCAGCATTTT.

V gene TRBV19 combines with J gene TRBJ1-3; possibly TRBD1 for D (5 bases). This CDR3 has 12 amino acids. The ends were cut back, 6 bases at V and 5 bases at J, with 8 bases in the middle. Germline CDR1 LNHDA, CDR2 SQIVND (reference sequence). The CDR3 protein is CASRGTRNTIYF. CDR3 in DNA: TGTGCCAGTAGGGGGACTCGAAACACCATATATTTT. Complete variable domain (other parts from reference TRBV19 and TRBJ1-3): DGGITQSPKYLFRKEGQNVTLSCEQNLNHDAMYWYRQDPGQGLRLIYYSQIVNDFQKGDIAEGYSVSREKKESFPLTVTSAQKNPTAFYLCASRGTRNTIYFGEGSWLTVV.

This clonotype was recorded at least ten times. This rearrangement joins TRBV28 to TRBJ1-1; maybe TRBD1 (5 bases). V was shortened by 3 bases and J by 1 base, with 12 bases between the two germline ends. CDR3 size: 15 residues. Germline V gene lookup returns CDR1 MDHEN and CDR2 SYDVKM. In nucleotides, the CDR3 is TGTGCCAGCAGTTTGCCGGGACGGCAGAACACTGAAGCTTTCTTT. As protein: CASSLPGRQNTEAFF.

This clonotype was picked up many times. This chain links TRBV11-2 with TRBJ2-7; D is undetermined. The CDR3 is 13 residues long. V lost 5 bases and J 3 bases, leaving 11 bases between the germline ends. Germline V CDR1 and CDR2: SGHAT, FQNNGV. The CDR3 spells CASSEGVLYEQYF. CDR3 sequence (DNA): TGTGCCAGCAGCGAAGGCGTCCTCTACGAGCAGTACTTC.

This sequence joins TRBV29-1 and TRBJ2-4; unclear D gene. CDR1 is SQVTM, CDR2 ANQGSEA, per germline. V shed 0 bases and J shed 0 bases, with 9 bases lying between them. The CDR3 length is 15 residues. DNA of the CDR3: TGCAGCGTTGAAGATGCGAGCAGAGCCAAAAACATTCAGTACTTC. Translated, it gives CSVEDASRAKNIQYF.

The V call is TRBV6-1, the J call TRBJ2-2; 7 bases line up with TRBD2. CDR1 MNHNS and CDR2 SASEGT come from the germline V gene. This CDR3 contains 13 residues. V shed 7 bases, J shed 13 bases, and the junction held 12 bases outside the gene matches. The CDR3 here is CASTLFVGGRLFF. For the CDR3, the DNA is TGTGCCAGCACCCTATTCGTGGGGGGGAGGCTGTTTTTT.

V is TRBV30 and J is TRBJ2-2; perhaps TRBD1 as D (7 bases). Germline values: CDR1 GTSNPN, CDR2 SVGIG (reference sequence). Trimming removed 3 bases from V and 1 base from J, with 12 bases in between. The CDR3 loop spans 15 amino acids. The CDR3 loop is CAWRAGGLNTGELFF. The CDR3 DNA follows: TGTGCCTGGAGGGCAGGGGGACTGAACACCGGGGAGCTGTTTTTT.

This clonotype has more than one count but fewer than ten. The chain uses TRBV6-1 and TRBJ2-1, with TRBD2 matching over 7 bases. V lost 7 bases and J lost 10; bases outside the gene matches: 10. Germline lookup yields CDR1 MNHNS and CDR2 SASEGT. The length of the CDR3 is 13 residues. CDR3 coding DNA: TGTGCCAGCACCATTGGGTCGGGAGGCGAGCAGTTCTTC. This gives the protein CASTIGSGGEQFF.

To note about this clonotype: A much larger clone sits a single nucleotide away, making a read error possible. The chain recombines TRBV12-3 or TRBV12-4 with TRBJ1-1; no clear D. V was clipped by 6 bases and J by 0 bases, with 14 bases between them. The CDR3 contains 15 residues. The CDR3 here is CASRRLAAMNTEAFF. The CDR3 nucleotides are TGTGCCAGCAGGAGACTCGCCGCAATGAACACTGAAGCTTTCTTT.

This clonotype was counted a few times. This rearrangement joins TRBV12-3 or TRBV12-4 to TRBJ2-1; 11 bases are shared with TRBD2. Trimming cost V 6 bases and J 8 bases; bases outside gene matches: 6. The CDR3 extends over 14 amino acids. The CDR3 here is CASREYSGRDEQFF. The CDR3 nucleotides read TGTGCCAGCAGAGAGTATAGCGGGAGGGATGAGCAGTTCTTC.

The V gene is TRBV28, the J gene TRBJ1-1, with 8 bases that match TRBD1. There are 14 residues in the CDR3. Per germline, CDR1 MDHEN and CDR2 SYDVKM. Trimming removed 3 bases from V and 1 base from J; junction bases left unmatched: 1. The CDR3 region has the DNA TGTGCCAGCAGTTTTACAGGGGGGAACACTGAAGCTTTCTTT. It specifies CASSFTGGNTEAFF.

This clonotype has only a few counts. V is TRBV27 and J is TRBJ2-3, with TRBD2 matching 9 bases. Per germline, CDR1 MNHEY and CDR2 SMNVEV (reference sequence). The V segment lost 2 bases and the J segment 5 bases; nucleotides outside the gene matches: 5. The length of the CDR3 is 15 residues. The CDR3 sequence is CASSLRFSGRDTQYF. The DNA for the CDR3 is TGTGCCAGCAGTTTACGATTTAGCGGGAGAGATACGCAGTATTTT.

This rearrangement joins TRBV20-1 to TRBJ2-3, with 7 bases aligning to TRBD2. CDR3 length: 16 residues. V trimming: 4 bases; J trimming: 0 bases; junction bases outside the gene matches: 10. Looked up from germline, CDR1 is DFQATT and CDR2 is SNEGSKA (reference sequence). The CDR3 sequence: CSAITLSGTSTDTQYF. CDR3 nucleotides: TGCAGTGCTATCACCCTCAGCGGGACTAGCACAGATACGCAGTATTTT.

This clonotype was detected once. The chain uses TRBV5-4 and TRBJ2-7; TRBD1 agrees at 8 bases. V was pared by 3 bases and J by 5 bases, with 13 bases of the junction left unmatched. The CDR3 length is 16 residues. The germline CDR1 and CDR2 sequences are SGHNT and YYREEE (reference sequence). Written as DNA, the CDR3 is TGTGCCAGCAGCTCCCAGGGGTATTCGGACAGGGACGAGCAGTACTTC. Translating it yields CASSSQGYSDRDEQYF.

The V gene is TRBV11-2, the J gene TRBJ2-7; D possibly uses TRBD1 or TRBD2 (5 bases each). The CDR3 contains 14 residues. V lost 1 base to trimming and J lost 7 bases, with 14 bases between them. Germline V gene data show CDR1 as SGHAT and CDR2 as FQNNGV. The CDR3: CASSLGTGLGEQYV. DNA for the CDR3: TGTGCCAGCAGCTTAGGTACGGGGCTGGGGGAGCAGTACGTC.

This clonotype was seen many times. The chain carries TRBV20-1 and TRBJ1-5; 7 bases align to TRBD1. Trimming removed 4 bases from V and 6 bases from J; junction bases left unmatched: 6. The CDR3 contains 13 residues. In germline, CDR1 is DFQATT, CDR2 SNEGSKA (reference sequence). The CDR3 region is CSATVTGTQPQHF. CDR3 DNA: TGCAGTGCTACCGTGACAGGGACTCAGCCCCAGCATTTT.

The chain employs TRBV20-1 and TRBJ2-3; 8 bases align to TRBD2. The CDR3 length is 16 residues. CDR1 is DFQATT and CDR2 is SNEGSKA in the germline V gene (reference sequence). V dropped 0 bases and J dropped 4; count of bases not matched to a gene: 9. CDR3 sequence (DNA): TGCAGTGCTAGAGATCTCCAGCGGGGGTCACCAGATACGCAGTATTTT. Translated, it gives CSARDLQRGSPDTQYF.

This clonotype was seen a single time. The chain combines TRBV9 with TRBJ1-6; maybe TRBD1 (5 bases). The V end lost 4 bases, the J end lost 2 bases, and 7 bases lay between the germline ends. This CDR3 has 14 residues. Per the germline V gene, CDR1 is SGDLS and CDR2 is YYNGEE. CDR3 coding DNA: TGTGCCAGCAGCCCGGACACCTATAATTCACCCCTCCACTTT. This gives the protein CASSPDTYNSPLHF.

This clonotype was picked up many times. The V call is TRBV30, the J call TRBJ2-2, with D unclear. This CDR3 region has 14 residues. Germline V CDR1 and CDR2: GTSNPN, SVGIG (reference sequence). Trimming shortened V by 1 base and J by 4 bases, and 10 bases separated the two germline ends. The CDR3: CAWSERWPTGELFF. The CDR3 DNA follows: TGTGCCTGGAGTGAACGATGGCCCACCGGGGAGCTGTTTTTT.

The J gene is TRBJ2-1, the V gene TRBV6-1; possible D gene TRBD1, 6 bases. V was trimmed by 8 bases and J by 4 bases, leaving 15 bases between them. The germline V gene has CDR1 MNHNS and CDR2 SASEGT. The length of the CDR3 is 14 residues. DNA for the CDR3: TGTGCCAGCTCCTTTTCACAGGGATACAATGAGCAGTTCTTC. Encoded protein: CASSFSQGYNEQFF.

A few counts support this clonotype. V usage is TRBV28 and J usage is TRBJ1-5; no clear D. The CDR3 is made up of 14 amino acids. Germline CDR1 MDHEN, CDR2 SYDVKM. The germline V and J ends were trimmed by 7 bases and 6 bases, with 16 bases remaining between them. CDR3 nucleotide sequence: TGTGCCAGCAAAGCTCTACAGTCGCGTCAGCCCCAGCATTTT. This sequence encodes CASKALQSRQPQHF.

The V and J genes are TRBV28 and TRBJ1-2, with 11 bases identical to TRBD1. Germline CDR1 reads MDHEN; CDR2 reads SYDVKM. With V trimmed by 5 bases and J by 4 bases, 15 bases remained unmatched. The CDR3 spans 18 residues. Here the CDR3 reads CASSPFGQGALGVYGYTF. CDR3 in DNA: TGTGCCAGCAGTCCTTTCGGACAGGGGGCCCTGGGGGTCTATGGCTACACCTTC.

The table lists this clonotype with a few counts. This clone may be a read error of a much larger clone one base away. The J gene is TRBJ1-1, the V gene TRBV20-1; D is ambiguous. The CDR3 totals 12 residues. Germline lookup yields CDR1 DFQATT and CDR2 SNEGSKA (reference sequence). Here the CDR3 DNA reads TGCGGTGCTAGAGAGGGCAGCCTCGAAGCTTTCTTT. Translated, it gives CGAREGSLEAFF.

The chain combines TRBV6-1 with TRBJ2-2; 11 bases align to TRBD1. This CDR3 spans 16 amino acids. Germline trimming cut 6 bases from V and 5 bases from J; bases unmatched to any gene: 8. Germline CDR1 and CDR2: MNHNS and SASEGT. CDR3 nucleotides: TGTGCCAGCAGGCCGGACAGGGGGCAGGGTACCGGGGAGCTGTTTTTT. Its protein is CASRPDRGQGTGELFF.